The 30 T cell receptor beta chains below were found in one sample sequenced in a study of spatial heterogeneity in lung cancer. Using its own MiXCR run on the 5' RACE reads, TCRdb lists one record per CDR3 protein. The table has tens of thousands of distinct CDR3 sequences, about 8.8% seen once. Time point here: sample taken at primary tumor resection. Whole RNA from tumor, nontumor lung or frozen PBMC was sequenced unsorted. Here the sequenced sample was PBMCs, taken at surgery. These receptors came from a female donor with early-stage non-small cell lung cancer.

This clonotype appeared many times. The chain combines TRBV30 with TRBJ2-6; D is unclear. V lost 3 bases and J lost 0, with 9 bases in between. The CDR3 is 15 residues long. CDR1 and CDR2 from the germline V gene are GTSNPN and SVGIG (reference sequence). The CDR3 here is CAWSSPHSGANVLTF. The CDR3, as DNA: TGTGCCTGGAGCTCCCCCCACTCTGGGGCCAACGTCCTGACTTTC.

This clonotype was seen at least ten times. The rearrangement uses TRBV4-3 and TRBJ2-3; 12 bases line up with TRBD2. The CDR3 loop spans 18 amino acids. The V segment lost 1 base and the J segment 0 bases; nucleotides outside the gene matches: 5. The germline V gene has CDR1 LGHNA and CDR2 YSLEER. As DNA, the CDR3 is TGCGCCAGCAGCCAAGTACTAGCGGGAGGAGGAAGCACAGATACGCAGTATTTT. It codes for CASSQVLAGGGSTDTQYF.

This clonotype was picked up a small number of times. The chain employs TRBV29-1 and TRBJ1-2; D is ambiguous. CDR3 length: 12 residues. Germline values: CDR1 SQVTM, CDR2 ANQGSEA. The V gene lost 4 bases and the J gene lost 7 bases, with 13 bases spanning the gap. CDR3 in DNA: TGCAGCGTTGTGGGGATCGAGAGTGGCTACACCTTC. It yields the protein CSVVGIESGYTF.

In this sample, this clonotype is medium-sized (0.01 to 0.1%). The rearrangement links TRBV12-3 or TRBV12-4 to TRBJ1-2; perhaps TRBD1 as D (5 bases). There are 12 residues in the CDR3. V was shortened by 3 bases and J by 4 bases, with 6 bases between the two germline ends. CDR3 nucleotide sequence: TGTGCCAGCAGTTTCGGGGGCTATGGCTACACCTTC. Its translation is CASSFGGYGYTF.

As to this clonotype: The junction does not match germline at one end; this may be a read error. The J gene is TRBJ1-4, the V gene TRBV6-5, with no clear D. Germline values: CDR1 MNHEY, CDR2 SVGAGI. The CDR3 is made up of 13 amino acids. DNA of the CDR3: TGTGCCAGCAGCAGGACGGTTAATGAAAACCTGTTTTTT. Translation: CASSRTVNENLFF.

This clonotype was seen many times. V and J are TRBV28 and TRBJ2-2, with D possibly being TRBD2 (5 bases). V lost 5 bases and J 4 bases, leaving 29 bases between the germline ends. The CDR3 is 20 residues long. CDR1 is MDHEN and CDR2 is SYDVKM in the germline V gene. CDR3 in amino acids: CASSKPSLRRRREGTGELFF. CDR3 nucleotides: TGTGCCAGCAGTAAACCTTCCCTCCGGCGGAGGCGCGAGGGCACCGGGGAGCTGTTTTTT.

The chain uses TRBV11-2 and TRBJ2-4, with 7 bases aligning to TRBD1. The CDR3 runs 12 residues. CDR1 is SGHAT, CDR2 FQNNGV, per germline. J gave up 9 bases and V 4 bases, and 3 bases lay outside the gene matches. The chain's CDR3 is CASSSQGFIQYF. The CDR3 DNA reads TGTGCCAGCAGCTCACAGGGGTTCATTCAGTACTTC.

The chain employs TRBV7-2 and TRBJ2-3; D perhaps matches TRBD2 (6 bases). Germline CDR1 reads SGHTA; CDR2 reads FQGNSA. Trimming took 2 bases from V and 4 from J, leaving 22 bases between them. The CDR3 totals 18 residues. As DNA, the CDR3 is TGTGCCAGCAGCTTACAGGGCGGGGCCAAAGGTGGCGCAGATACGCAGTATTTT. Residues: CASSLQGGAKGGADTQYF.

This clonotype was detected ten times or more. This sequence joins TRBV7-9 and TRBJ1-1, with D tentatively TRBD1 (6 bases). Trimming took off 3 bases at V and 2 bases at J, with 13 bases between the two ends. CDR3 size: 15 residues. CDR1 is SEHNR and CDR2 is FQNEAQ in the germline V gene (reference sequence). The CDR3 loop reads CASSFPTGRNTEAFF. The CDR3 coding sequence is TGTGCCAGCAGCTTCCCCACAGGGAGAAACACTGAAGCTTTCTTT.

This rearrangement joins TRBV12-3 or TRBV12-4 to TRBJ2-3; 7 bases fit TRBD2. The CDR3 covers 14 residues. After removal of 3 bases from V and 5 bases from J, the junction contained 5 bases not matched to a gene. DNA for the CDR3: TGTGCCAGCAGTTTCCCTGAGCGGGGAGATACGCAGTATTTT. Translation: CASSFPERGDTQYF.

This clonotype was recorded many times. The V call is TRBV25-1, the J call TRBJ2-7; TRBD1 agrees at 9 bases. The germline gives CDR1 MGHDK, CDR2 SYGVNS. The CDR3 length is 18 residues. The ends lost 2 bases at V and 2 bases at J; junction bases unmatched: 13. The chain's CDR3 is CASSEIPGLGQGTYEQYF. The CDR3 DNA reads as TGTGCCAGCAGTGAAATACCCGGCCTGGGACAGGGTACCTACGAGCAGTACTTC.

This chain uses TRBV24-1 with TRBJ2-3, with 8 bases that match TRBD2. Germline V gene lookup returns CDR1 KGHDR and CDR2 SFDVKD. This CDR3 has 15 residues. The ends lost 4 bases at V and 2 bases at J; junction bases unmatched: 4. The CDR3 DNA reads TGTGCCACCAGTGAACCGCGGGAGGCCACAGATACGCAGTATTTT. Translating it yields CATSEPREATDTQYF.

There are many counts of this clonotype. The chain is built from TRBV29-1 and TRBJ2-1; D is undetermined. This CDR3 comprises 13 residues. Looked up from germline, CDR1 is SQVTM and CDR2 is ANQGSEA. V lost 2 bases and J lost 8, with 13 bases in between. CDR3 loop: CSVETPYDHEQFF. DNA of the CDR3: TGCAGCGTTGAAACCCCTTATGACCATGAGCAGTTCTTC.

This clonotype was observed many times. This chain uses TRBV10-3 with TRBJ2-1; D remains ambiguous. CDR1 and CDR2 from the germline V gene are ENHRY and SYGVKD. Trimming removed 3 bases at V and 9 bases at J, with 6 bases between. The CDR3 sequence is 11 residues long. The chain's CDR3 is CAISEWGEQFF. The CDR3 DNA is TGTGCCATCAGTGAATGGGGTGAGCAGTTCTTC.

This chain joins TRBV28 and TRBJ2-5; 8 bases fit TRBD1. The V and J ends lost 5 bases and 2 bases, in that order; junction bases with no gene match: 7. The CDR3 runs 15 residues. CDR1 and CDR2 (germline): MDHEN, SYDVKM. The chain's CDR3 is CASSPHGTGQETQYF. The DNA for the CDR3 is TGTGCCAGCAGTCCCCATGGGACAGGACAAGAGACCCAGTACTTC.

This clonotype was observed at least ten times. V usage is TRBV24-1 and J usage is TRBJ2-1; 7 bases line up with TRBD2. CDR1 KGHDR and CDR2 SFDVKD come from the germline V gene. The CDR3 contains 15 residues. V lost 7 bases and J lost 4; bases outside the gene matches: 9. The CDR3 DNA follows: TGTGCCACCAGCGAAACAGGCGGGAGATACAATGAGCAGTTCTTC. It codes for CATSETGGRYNEQFF.

The chain joins TRBV10-3 to TRBJ2-1; D is ambiguous. Germline assignment: CDR1 ENHRY and CDR2 SYGVKD. The CDR3 covers 14 residues. Trimming took 3 bases from V and 6 from J, leaving 12 bases between them. The CDR3 DNA reads as TGTGCCATCAGTGATAACCCGCAAGTCAATGAGCAGTTCTTC. This translates into CAISDNPQVNEQFF.

This clonotype was seen repeatedly, ten times or more. The chain uses TRBV5-4 and TRBJ2-2, with 10 bases fitting TRBD2. The V gene's germline CDR1 is SGHNT and CDR2 YYREEE (reference sequence). Trimming cost V 2 bases and J 5 bases; bases outside gene matches: 9. This CDR3 is built from 17 residues. Here the CDR3 DNA reads TGTGCCAGCAGCTTATCGCTAGCGGGAGTACGGACCGGGGAGCTGTTTTTT. As protein: CASSLSLAGVRTGELFF.

This clonotype was counted ten times or more. The J gene is TRBJ2-3, the V gene TRBV28, with 10 bases that match TRBD2. This CDR3 spans 15 amino acids. Germline V gives CDR1 MDHEN, CDR2 SYDVKM. Unmatched junction bases numbered 2, after V lost 4 bases and J lost 1 base. The CDR3 here is CASSYGLAGTDTQYF. The DNA of the CDR3 is TGTGCCAGCAGTTACGGACTAGCGGGCACAGATACGCAGTATTTT.

Regarding this clonotype: A single base separates this from a much larger clone, so it may be a read error. The chain employs TRBV7-2 and TRBJ1-2, with no clear D. Germline V CDR1 and CDR2: SGHTA, FQGNSA. Between the trimmed V and J ends, which lost 1 base and 4 bases, there was a span of 16 bases. The length of the CDR3 is 16 residues. The CDR3 DNA reads TGTGCCAGCAGCTTAGTGAGGGCGCAGGTCAGCTATGGCTACACCTTC. Translated, it gives CASSLVRAQVSYGYTF. The whole variable domain, remainder taken from reference TRBV7-2 and TRBJ1-2, is GAGVSQSPSNKVTEKGKDVELRCDPISGHTALYWYRQSLGQGLEFLIYFQGNSAPDKSGLPSDRFSAERTGGSVSTLTIQRTQQEDSAVYLCASSLVRAQVSYGYTFGSGTRLTVV.

The chain carries TRBV2 and TRBJ2-1; TRBD2 aligns across 10 bases. CDR1 and CDR2 from the germline V gene are SNHLY and FYNNEI. The CDR3 consists of 15 residues. Trimming removed 7 bases from V and 6 bases from J; junction bases left unmatched: 9. In DNA, the CDR3 is TGTGCCAGCACCAAACTAGCGGGAATAATCAATGAGCAGTTCTTC. The encoded protein is CASTKLAGIINEQFF.

At least ten counts were recorded for this clonotype. J is TRBJ2-6 and V is TRBV5-1; D not certain. Germline lookup yields CDR1 SGHRS and CDR2 YFSETQ. Trimming left V 4 bases short and J 0 bases short, with 8 bases between. The CDR3 loop spans 15 amino acids. Written as DNA, the CDR3 is TGCGCCAGCAGCAAGATCAACTCTGGGGCCAACGTCCTGACTTTC. It translates to CASSKINSGANVLTF.

This clonotype appeared a few times. The genes are TRBV7-2 and TRBJ2-5; 7 bases align to TRBD1. The ends lost 3 bases at V and 5 bases at J; junction bases unmatched: 9. Germline loops: CDR1 SGHTA, CDR2 FQGNSA. This CDR3 has 15 amino acids. CDR3 sequence reads: CASSLVGQTRETQYF. The CDR3 DNA reads TGTGCCAGCAGCTTGGTGGGACAGACAAGGGAGACCCAGTACTTC.

This clonotype was seen at least ten times. V and J are TRBV7-8 and TRBJ2-1; D might be TRBD1 or TRBD2, each matching 5 bases. The CDR3 extends over 15 amino acids. Trimming pared 3 bases from V and 10 bases from J, leaving 19 bases between. Germline V gene lookup returns CDR1 SGHVS and CDR2 FQNEAQ. The CDR3 DNA sequence: TGTGCCAGCAGCTTGACCGGGACGTCGCGATCAGAGCAGTTCTTC. Encoded protein: CASSLTGTSRSEQFF.

The CDR3 region has the DNA TGTGCCAGCAGCTTAGATATCGCGGGAGGGGTCCGGAATGAGCAGTTCTTC. Translated: CASSLDIAGGVRNEQFF. The rearrangement joins TRBV11-3 to TRBJ2-1; 9 bases align to TRBD2. The trim removed 0 bases at V and 7 bases at J, leaving 10 bases unmatched. The CDR3 loop spans 17 amino acids. CDR1 is SGHNT and CDR2 is YENEEA in the germline V gene.

This clonotype has at least ten counts. V is TRBV20-1 and J is TRBJ1-5; D unclear. Trimming took off 3 bases at V and 4 bases at J, with 7 bases between the two ends. This CDR3 is built from 12 residues. CDR1 is DFQATT, CDR2 SNEGSKA, per germline (reference sequence). The CDR3 DNA reads as TGCAGTGCTAGTCCGGGAAATCAGCCCCAGCATTTT. It codes for CSASPGNQPQHF.

There are many counts of this clonotype. The gene calls are TRBV7-3 and TRBJ2-2; the D is unclear. Trimming pared 4 bases from V and 4 bases from J, leaving 7 bases between. Germline V gives CDR1 SGHTA, CDR2 FQGTGA. The CDR3 loop spans 13 amino acids. CDR3 sequence (DNA): TGTGCCAGCAGCTCGATCTCCACCGGGGAGCTGTTTTTT. It codes for CASSSISTGELFF. Drawing the rest from reference TRBV7-3 and TRBJ2-2, the complete variable domain is GAGVSQTPSNKVTEKGKYVELRCDPISGHTALYWYRQSLGQGPEFLIYFQGTGAADDSGLPNDRFFAVRPEGSVSTLKIQRTERGDSAVYLCASSSISTGELFFGEGSRLTVL.

This clonotype was found many times. The V call is TRBV20-1, the J call TRBJ2-4; D is undetermined. This CDR3 comprises 14 residues. CDR1 is DFQATT and CDR2 is SNEGSKA in the germline V gene (reference sequence). Trimming stripped 0 bases from V and 9 bases from J, with 15 bases between. The CDR3 sequence: CSARDHETIGIQYF. CDR3 DNA sequence: TGCAGTGCTAGAGATCACGAAACCATTGGCATTCAGTACTTC.

V is TRBV6-5 and J is TRBJ2-5; TRBD2 aligns across 11 bases. This CDR3 spans 18 amino acids. With V trimmed by 6 bases and J by 0 bases, 12 bases remained unmatched. Germline lookup yields CDR1 MNHEY and CDR2 SVGAGI. The CDR3 protein is CASRPKTPGLADQETQYF. CDR3 sequence (DNA): TGTGCCAGCAGACCCAAGACTCCGGGACTAGCGGACCAAGAGACCCAGTACTTC.

This clonotype occurred many times. This rearrangement joins TRBV5-1 to TRBJ2-1, with 8 bases fitting TRBD1. There are 15 residues in the CDR3. The trim removed 3 bases at V and 6 bases at J, leaving 8 bases unmatched. The germline V gene encodes CDR1 SGHRS and CDR2 YFSETQ. The CDR3 sequence is CASSYYPGQGNEQFF. The CDR3 DNA reads TGCGCCAGCAGCTACTACCCCGGACAGGGCAATGAGCAGTTCTTC.